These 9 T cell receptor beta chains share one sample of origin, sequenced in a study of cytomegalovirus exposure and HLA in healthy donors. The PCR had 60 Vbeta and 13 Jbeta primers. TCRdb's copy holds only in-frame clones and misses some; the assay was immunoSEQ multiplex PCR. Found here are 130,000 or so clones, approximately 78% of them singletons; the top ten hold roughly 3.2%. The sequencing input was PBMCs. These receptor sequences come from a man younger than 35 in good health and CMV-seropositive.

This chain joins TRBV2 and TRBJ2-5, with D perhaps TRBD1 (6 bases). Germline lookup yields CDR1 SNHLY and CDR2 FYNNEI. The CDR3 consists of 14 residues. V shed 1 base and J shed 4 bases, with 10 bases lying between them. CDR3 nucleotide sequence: TGTGCCAGCAGTGAAGGGCAGGGGCTAGAGACCCAGTACTTC. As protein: CASSEGQGLETQYF.

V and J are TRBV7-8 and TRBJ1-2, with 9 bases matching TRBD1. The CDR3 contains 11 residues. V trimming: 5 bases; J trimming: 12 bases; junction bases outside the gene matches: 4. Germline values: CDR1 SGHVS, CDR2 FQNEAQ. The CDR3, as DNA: TGTGCCAGCAGCATGACAGGGGGAGACACCTTC. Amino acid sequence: CASSMTGGDTF.

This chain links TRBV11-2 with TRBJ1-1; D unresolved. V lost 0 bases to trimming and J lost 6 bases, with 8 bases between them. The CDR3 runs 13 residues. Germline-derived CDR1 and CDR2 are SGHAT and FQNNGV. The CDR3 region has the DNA TGTGCCAGCAGCTTAGATCGCCGGGCTGAAGCTTTCTTT. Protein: CASSLDRRAEAFF.

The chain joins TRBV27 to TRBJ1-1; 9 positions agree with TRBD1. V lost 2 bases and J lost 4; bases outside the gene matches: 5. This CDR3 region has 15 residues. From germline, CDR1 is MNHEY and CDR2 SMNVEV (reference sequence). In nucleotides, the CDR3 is TGTGCCAGCAGTTTAAGGACAGGGGCTGGCACTGAAGCTTTCTTT. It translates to CASSLRTGAGTEAFF.

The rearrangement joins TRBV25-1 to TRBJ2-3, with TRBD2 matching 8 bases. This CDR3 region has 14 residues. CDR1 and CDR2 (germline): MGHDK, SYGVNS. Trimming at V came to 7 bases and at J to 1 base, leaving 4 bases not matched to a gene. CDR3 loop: CASMGLGGTDTQYF. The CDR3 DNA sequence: TGTGCCAGCATGGGACTAGGGGGCACAGATACGCAGTATTTT. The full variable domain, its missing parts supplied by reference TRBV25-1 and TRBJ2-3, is EADIYQTPRYLVIGTGKKITLECSQTMGHDKMYWYQQDPGMELHLIHYSYGVNSTEKGDLSSESTVSRIRTEHFPLTLESARPSHTSQYLCASMGLGGTDTQYFGPGTRLTVL.

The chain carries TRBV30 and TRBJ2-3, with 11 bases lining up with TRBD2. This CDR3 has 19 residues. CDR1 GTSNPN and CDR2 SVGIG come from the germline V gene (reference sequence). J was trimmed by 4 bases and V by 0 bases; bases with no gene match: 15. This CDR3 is CAWSVSLALAGGPADTQYF. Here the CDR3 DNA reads TGTGCCTGGAGTGTCTCCCTCGCTTTAGCGGGAGGGCCAGCAGATACGCAGTATTTT. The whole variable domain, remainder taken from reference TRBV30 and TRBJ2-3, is SQTIHQWPATLVQPVGSPLSLECTVEGTSNPNLYWYRQAAGRGLQLLFYSVGIGQISSEVPQNLSASRPQDRQFILSSKKLLLSDSGFYLCAWSVSLALAGGPADTQYFGPGTRLTVL.

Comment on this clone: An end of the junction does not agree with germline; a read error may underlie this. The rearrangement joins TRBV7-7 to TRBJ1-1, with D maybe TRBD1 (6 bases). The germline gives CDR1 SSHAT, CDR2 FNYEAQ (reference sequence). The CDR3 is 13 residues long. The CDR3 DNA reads TGTGCTAGCAGCCTTAAGCAGGGGACTGAAGCTTTCTTT. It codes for CASSLKQGTEAFF.

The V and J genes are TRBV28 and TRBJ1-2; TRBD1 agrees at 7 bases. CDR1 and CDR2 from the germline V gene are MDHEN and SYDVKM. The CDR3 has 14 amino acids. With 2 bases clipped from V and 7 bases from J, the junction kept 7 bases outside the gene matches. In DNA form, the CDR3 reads TGTGCCAGCAGTTTAAAAGACAGGGCGTCTGGCTACACCTTC. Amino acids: CASSLKDRASGYTF.

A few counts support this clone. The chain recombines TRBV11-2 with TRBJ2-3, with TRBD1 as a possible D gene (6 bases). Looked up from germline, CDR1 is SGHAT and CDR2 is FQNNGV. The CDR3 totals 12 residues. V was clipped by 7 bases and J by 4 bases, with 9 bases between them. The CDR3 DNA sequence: TGTGCCAGCACCCCAGGGGCAGATACGCAGTATTTT. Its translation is CASTPGADTQYF.